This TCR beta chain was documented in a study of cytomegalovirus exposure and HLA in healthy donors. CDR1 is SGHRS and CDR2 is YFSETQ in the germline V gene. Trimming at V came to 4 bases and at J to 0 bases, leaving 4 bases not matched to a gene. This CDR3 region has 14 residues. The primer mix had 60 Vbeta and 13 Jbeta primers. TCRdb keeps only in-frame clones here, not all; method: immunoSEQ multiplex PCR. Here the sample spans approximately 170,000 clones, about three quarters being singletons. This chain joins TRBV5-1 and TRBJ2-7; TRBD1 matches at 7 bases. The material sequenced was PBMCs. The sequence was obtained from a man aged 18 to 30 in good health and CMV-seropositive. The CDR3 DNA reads TGCGCCAGCAGCAGGACAGGAAGCTCCTACGAGCAGTACGTC. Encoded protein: CASSRTGSSYEQYV.